Below, 19 T cell receptor beta chains from the same sample are listed, as sequenced in a study of human T cells and chemical hapten exposure. Time point in this sample: pre-sensitization, week 0. Sample treatment: therapeutic diphenylcyclopropenone sensitization with weekly scalp DPC. Each CDR3 protein is one row after TCRdb ran MiXCR on the RACE reads. Here the sample spans 45,000 to 65,000 distinct CDR3 sequences, more than 7.5% being singletons. Sequencing was performed on whole blood, taken in connection with sensitization to the hapten diphenylcyclopropenone (DPC). The receptors here all came from a man aged 40-49 years with alopecia areata. Some clones in this sample may be carry-over from other donors' samples.

The V and J genes are TRBV6-6 and TRBJ2-7; 8 nucleotides match TRBD2. The CDR3 length is 18 residues. CDR1 is MNHNY and CDR2 is SVGAGI in the germline V gene (reference sequence). J lost 4 bases, V lost 2 bases, and 16 bases had no gene match. CDR3 DNA: TGTGCCAGCAGTTACCGGAAGTCCGGTAGCGGGATTGGATACGAGCAGTACTTC. It encodes CASSYRKSGSGIGYEQYF.

This clonotype was observed many times. The chain uses TRBV11-3 and TRBJ2-1; D is uncertain. V was pared by 0 bases and J by 2 bases, with 8 bases between. This CDR3 spans 15 amino acids. Germline V gene sequence: CDR1 SGHNT, CDR2 YENEEA. CDR3 sequence: CASSLDGSTYNEQFF. The CDR3 DNA sequence: TGTGCCAGCAGCTTAGATGGCAGTACCTACAATGAGCAGTTCTTC. Full variable domain (outside the CDR3, taken from reference TRBV11-3 and TRBJ2-1): EAGVVQSPRYKIIEKKQPVAFWCNPISGHNTLYWYLQNLGQGPELLIRYENEEAVDDSQLPKDRFSAERLKGVDSTLKIQPAELGDSAVYLCASSLDGSTYNEQFFGPGTRLTVL.

This clonotype was picked up a small number of times. The V call is TRBV28, the J call TRBJ2-1; D unclear. V was clipped by 4 bases and J by 0 bases, with 25 bases between them. This CDR3 has 20 amino acids. Germline values: CDR1 MDHEN, CDR2 SYDVKM. CDR3: CASSWVDDPFSQSSYNEQFF. The CDR3 nucleotides read TGTGCCAGCAGTTGGGTGGACGACCCCTTCTCACAGAGCTCCTACAATGAGCAGTTCTTC.

The rearrangement uses TRBV28 and TRBJ2-7, with TRBD1 matching 7 bases. The trim removed 6 bases at V and 2 bases at J, leaving 10 bases unmatched. CDR1 is MDHEN and CDR2 is SYDVKM in the germline V gene. The CDR3 runs to 15 residues. The CDR3 nucleotides read TGTGCCAGCAGACGACCGGGACAGAGTACCTACGAGCAGTACTTC. It yields the protein CASRRPGQSTYEQYF.

This clonotype was detected only a few times. This rearrangement joins TRBV5-1 to TRBJ2-3; TRBD2 matches 8 bases. With 3 bases clipped from V and 0 bases from J, the junction kept 6 bases outside the gene matches. The CDR3 contains 16 residues. The germline CDR1 and CDR2 sequences are SGHRS and YFSETQ. CDR3 in DNA: TGCGCCAGCAGCTCTCCCATAGCGGGAAGCACAGATACGCAGTATTTT. This codes for CASSSPIAGSTDTQYF.

The table lists this clonotype with a few counts. The V gene is TRBV29-1, the J gene TRBJ2-7; D is ambiguous. Germline V CDR1 and CDR2: SQVTM, ANQGSEA. This CDR3 is built from 11 residues. V dropped 5 bases and J dropped 0 bases, with 5 bases sitting between them. CDR3: CSVLTSYEQYF. CDR3 bases: TGCAGCGTTCTGACCTCCTACGAGCAGTACTTC.

This clonotype has at least ten counts. The V and J genes are TRBV7-6 and TRBJ2-7; possibly TRBD1 or TRBD2 for D (5 bases each). The CDR3 sequence is 14 residues long. Germline CDR1 reads SGHVS; CDR2 reads FNYEAQ. V gave up 5 bases and J gave up 7 bases, with 18 bases separating them. The chain's CDR3 is CASSPGTGLVEQYF. The DNA for the CDR3 is TGTGCCAGCAGCCCAGGGACGGGGCTGGTTGAGCAGTACTTC. Based on the CDR3 plus reference TRBV7-6 and TRBJ2-7, the full variable domain is GAGVSQSPRYKVTKRGQDVALRCDPISGHVSLYWYRQALGQGPEFLTYFNYEAQQDKSGLPNDRFSAERPEGSISTLTIQRTEQRDSAMYRCASSPGTGLVEQYFGPGTRLTVT.

This clonotype was seen more than once but under ten times. V gene TRBV5-8 combines with J gene TRBJ1-2, with 9 bases that match TRBD1. Germline CDR1 reads SGHTS; CDR2 reads YDEGEE. J was trimmed by 2 bases and V by 0 bases; bases with no gene match: 5. The CDR3 is 16 residues long. This CDR3 is CASSLVFGTGNYGYTF. CDR3 DNA sequence: TGTGCCAGCAGCTTGGTTTTCGGGACAGGGAACTATGGCTACACCTTC.

There are many counts of this clonotype. The chain employs TRBV10-3 and TRBJ2-1; 9 nucleotides line up with TRBD1. The V segment lost 7 bases and the J segment 9 bases; nucleotides outside the gene matches: 13. The CDR3 runs 15 residues. Germline V gene sequence: CDR1 ENHRY, CDR2 SYGVKD. CDR3 DNA: TGTGCCATCACCCGGTCCGTAGGGACAGGGAGTGAGCAGTTCTTC. It yields the protein CAITRSVGTGSEQFF.

Of note for this clonotype: A read error may explain this, as a much larger clone is one base away. The chain couples TRBV12-3 or TRBV12-4 to TRBJ2-1; no definite D call. The CDR3 runs to 16 residues. Deletions cut 3 bases from V and 6 bases from J, with 18 bases between. CDR3 loop: CASSFYGNIHGNEQFF. CDR3 in DNA: TGTGCCAGCAGTTTCTACGGAAACATCCATGGCAATGAGCAGTTCTTC.

The table lists this clonotype with a few counts. V and J are TRBV3-1 and TRBJ2-3; no definite D call. CDR3 size: 16 residues. The germline V and J ends were trimmed by 4 bases and 1 base, with 15 bases remaining between them. Per germline, CDR1 LGHDT and CDR2 YNNKEL (reference sequence). CDR3 DNA sequence: TGTGCCAGCAGCCCCAGAGGAATCTCCGGCACAGATACGCAGTATTTT. The encoded protein is CASSPRGISGTDTQYF.

This clonotype showed up just a few times. The V and J genes are TRBV29-1 and TRBJ2-3; D not certain. This CDR3 contains 12 residues. Trimming left V 7 bases short and J 1 base short, with 9 bases between. The germline CDR1 and CDR2 sequences are SQVTM and ANQGSEA. The DNA for the CDR3 is TGCAGCGCTCGACTGGGCACAGATACGCAGTATTTT. The encoded protein is CSARLGTDTQYF.

This clonotype has ten or more counts. V and J are TRBV28 and TRBJ1-2; D is unclear. V was shortened by 5 bases and J by 7 bases, with 23 bases between the two germline ends. The CDR3 is made up of 16 amino acids. CDR1 and CDR2 from the germline V gene are MDHEN and SYDVKM. The DNA of the CDR3 is TGTGCCAGCAGTATCCCTCGGACGTTATCCAGTTTTGGCTACACCTTC. As protein: CASSIPRTLSSFGYTF.

This clonotype came up a few times. V is TRBV11-3 and J is TRBJ2-3; tentative D call: TRBD2 (6 bases). Germline V gene sequence: CDR1 SGHNT, CDR2 YENEEA. Trimming shortened V by 1 base and J by 4 bases, and 9 bases separated the two germline ends. The CDR3 has 14 amino acids. The DNA of the CDR3 is TGTGCCAGCAGCTTAGGCTGGGGGGCAGATACGCAGTATTTT. This codes for CASSLGWGADTQYF.

This clonotype was seen repeatedly, ten times or more. The chain uses TRBV21-1 and TRBJ2-5. TRBV21-1 is a documented pseudogene. CDR3 length: 11 residues. The CDR3 is CASSNQETQYF. CDR3 nucleotides: TGTGCCAGCAGCAACCAAGAGACCCAGTACTTC.

The chain couples TRBV28 to TRBJ1-1; weak D call: TRBD1 (5 bases). Germline assignment: CDR1 MDHEN and CDR2 SYDVKM. With 1 base removed from V and 1 base from J, the gap between germline ends came to 7 bases. The CDR3 has 14 amino acids. The CDR3 region is CASSLFGGNTEAFF. DNA for the CDR3: TGTGCCAGCAGTTTATTTGGGGGGAACACTGAAGCTTTCTTT.

Only a few counts were recorded for this clonotype. V and J are TRBV20-1 and TRBJ2-7, with D unclear. Germline CDR1 and CDR2: DFQATT and SNEGSKA (reference sequence). There are 14 residues in the CDR3. V lost 2 bases and J 2 bases, leaving 13 bases between the germline ends. In nucleotides, the CDR3 is TGCAGTGCTAGATTGGACGGAACTCCCTACGAGCAGTACTTC. This sequence encodes CSARLDGTPYEQYF.

In this sample, this clonotype turned up many times. The rearrangement links TRBV5-1 to TRBJ1-6; perhaps TRBD1 as D (5 bases). The germline V gene encodes CDR1 SGHRS and CDR2 YFSETQ. V lost 3 bases to trimming and J lost 12 bases, with 19 bases between them. The CDR3 spans 15 residues. The chain's CDR3 is CASSYYSSEQGPLHF. As DNA, the CDR3 is TGCGCCAGCAGCTACTACAGTTCCGAGCAGGGACCCCTCCACTTT.

Many counts were recorded for this clonotype. The rearrangement joins TRBV7-9 to TRBJ2-7; the D gene could be TRBD1 or TRBD2 (6 bases each). V lost 2 bases to trimming and J lost 2 bases, with 13 bases between them. The CDR3 has 15 amino acids. CDR1 and CDR2 (germline): SEHNR, FQNEAQ (reference sequence). The CDR3 bases are TGTGCCAGCAGCTTAAAACGGGGGCGGACCTACGAGCAGTACTTC. The encoded protein is CASSLKRGRTYEQYF.